Sequencing of this TCR beta chain was carried out in a study of cytomegalovirus exposure and HLA in healthy donors. Background on the study: Drawn from HLA-typed donors, tens of millions of unique TCRs were held in an early data release.

Trimming cost V 7 bases and J 4 bases; bases outside gene matches: 3. The germline CDR1 and CDR2 sequences are LNHDA and SQIVND (reference sequence). This CDR3 has 13 residues. Regarding the study as a whole: There were 150 to 200 TCR beta chains listed as cytomegalovirus-associated. 87-base-pair reads could not separate some V segments, including TRBV6-2 and TRBV6-3.

In regard to this clone: The antigen is undetermined.

60 Vbeta and 13 Jbeta primers were used in PCR. The method was immunoSEQ multiplex PCR; TCRdb's version includes in-frame clones alone and lacks a portion of them. The data hold roughly 58,000 clones, with about 80% observed a single time. It was healthy bone marrow donors who served as donors. This receptor was obtained from a middle-aged woman in good health and CMV-seronegative. The V gene is TRBV19, the J gene TRBJ1-5; 8 nucleotides agree with TRBD1. The sequenced sample consisted of PBMCs. The CDR3 sequence is CASTTGGNQPQHF. DNA for the CDR3: TGTGCCAGTACCACAGGGGGGAATCAGCCCCAGCATTTT.